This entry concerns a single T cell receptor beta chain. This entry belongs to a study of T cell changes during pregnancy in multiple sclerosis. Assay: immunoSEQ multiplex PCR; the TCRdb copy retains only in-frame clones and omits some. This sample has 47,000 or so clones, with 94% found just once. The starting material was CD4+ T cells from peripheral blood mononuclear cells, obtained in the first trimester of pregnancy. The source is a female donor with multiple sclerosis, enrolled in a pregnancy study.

The CDR3 region has the DNA TGTGCCAGCAGGGCAGGACACGCCTACGAGCAGTACTTC. Translation: CASRAGHAYEQYF. The genes are TRBV5-6 and TRBJ2-7; possible D gene TRBD1, 5 bases. Trimming took 5 bases from V and 2 from J, leaving 11 bases between them. CDR3 length: 13 residues. The germline V gene has CDR1 SGHDT and CDR2 YYEEEE.